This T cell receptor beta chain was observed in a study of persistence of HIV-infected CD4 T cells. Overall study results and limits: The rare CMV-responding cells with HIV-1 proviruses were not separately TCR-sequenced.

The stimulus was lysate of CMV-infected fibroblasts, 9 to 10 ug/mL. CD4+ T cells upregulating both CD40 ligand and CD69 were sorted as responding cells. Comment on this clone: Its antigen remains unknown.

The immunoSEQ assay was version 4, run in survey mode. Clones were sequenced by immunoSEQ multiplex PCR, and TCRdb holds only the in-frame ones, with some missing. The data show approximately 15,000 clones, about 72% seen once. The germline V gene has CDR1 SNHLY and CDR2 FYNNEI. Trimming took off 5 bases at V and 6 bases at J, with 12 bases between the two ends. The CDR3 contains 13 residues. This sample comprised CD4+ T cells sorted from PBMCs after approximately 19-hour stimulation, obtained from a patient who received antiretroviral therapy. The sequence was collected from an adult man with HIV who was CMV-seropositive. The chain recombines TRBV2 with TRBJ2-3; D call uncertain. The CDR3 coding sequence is TGTGCCAGCAGTTCTCAACGGACCGATACGCAGTATTTT. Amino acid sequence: CASSSQRTDTQYF. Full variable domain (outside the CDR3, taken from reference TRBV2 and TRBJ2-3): EPEVTQTPSHQVTQMGQEVILRCVPISNHLYFYWYRQILGQKVEFLVSFYNNEISEKSEIFDDQFSVERPDGSNFTLKIRSTKLEDSAMYFCASSSQRTDTQYFGPGTRLTVL.